This is a list of T cell receptor beta chains from one sample in a study of early T cells in non-severe SARS-CoV-2 infection. TCRdb analysed the 5' RACE reads with MiXCR anew, one entry per CDR3 protein. The sample carries some 30,000 distinct CDR3 sequences, approximately 6.3% recorded once. The specimen sequenced was whole blood. These TCRs come from an adult who was a healthcare worker with PCR-confirmed SARS-CoV-2 infection or an uninfected control (not recorded which). The CDR3 runs from the conserved cysteine through the conserved F or W. A D gene is named only where the DNA matches it firmly. Not every row has a clone size; where given, it reads once, few, many or a size class.

>TRBV10-3|TRBD1|TRBJ2-3|once
TGTGCCATCAGTGAGTCGCGACAGGGGATGGATACGCAGTATTTT
CAISESRQGMDTQYF
>TRBV28|NA|TRBJ1-4|few
TGTGCCAGCGGGGGCGCGGGTAATGAAAAACTGTTTTTT
CASGGAGNEKLFF
>TRBV11-1|TRBD2|TRBJ2-1|few
TGTGCCAGCAGCTCCGAGCGGGAGTCCACCTACAATGAGCAGTTCTTC
CASSSERESTYNEQFF
>TRBV18|TRBD2|TRBJ2-3|many
TGTGCCAGCTCACCACCGTCGGGAGGTGGAGCAGATACGCAGTATTTT
CASSPPSGGGADTQYF
>TRBV15|TRBD2|TRBJ2-1|many
TGTGCCACCAGCAGCGGAGCGGGACTAGAGTACAATGAGCAGTTCTTC
CATSSGAGLEYNEQFF
>TRBV28|NA|TRBJ2-7|NA
TGTGCCAGCAGTTTAACGGGAGAAGTATACGAGCAGTACTTC
CASSLTGEVYEQYF
>TRBV2|NA|TRBJ2-1|many
TGTGCCAGCAGTGAATTTGTTCAAGACCCCTACAATGAGCAGTTCTTC
CASSEFVQDPYNEQFF
>TRBV3-1|TRBD1|TRBJ1-2|many
TGTGCCAGCAGCCAAGTCGACAGGGGGTCCACTGTACCTGGCTACACCTTC
CASSQVDRGSTVPGYTF
>TRBV4-2|NA|TRBJ2-4|NA
TGTGCCAGCAGCCAACCGGACGGGAAAGCCAAAAACATTCAGTACTTC
CASSQPDGKAKNIQYF
>TRBV20-1|TRBD1|TRBJ2-1|many
TGCAGTGCTGTCTCTCGGGACAGGGCTATCAATGAGCAGTTCTTC
CSAVSRDRAINEQFF
>TRBV14|NA|TRBJ1-6|many
TGTGCCAGCAGCCAAGTCGACAGTTCGCCCCTCCACTTT
CASSQVDSSPLHF
>TRBV20-1|TRBD1|TRBJ2-5|NA
TGCAGTGCTAGAGTTGGGACAGCCCAAGAGACCCAGTACTTC
CSARVGTAQETQYF
>TRBV9|TRBD2|TRBJ2-1|many
TGTGCCAGCAGCGTGGCCGGGACTAGCGGGAGGACGTACAATGAGCAGTTCTTC
CASSVAGTSGRTYNEQFF
>TRBV7-6|TRBD2|TRBJ2-2|NA
TGTGCCAGCAGCTTAATTAGGGCTAGCGGGAGACATGTGGCCGGGGAGCTGTTTTTT
CASSLIRASGRHVAGELFF
>TRBV11-2|NA|TRBJ2-3|many
TGTGCCAGCAGCTTAGACCCTACAGATACGCAGTATTTT
CASSLDPTDTQYF
>TRBV4-1|NA|TRBJ1-5|NA
TGCGCCAGCAGCCAAGAGCCTTCTGTCGATCAGCCCCAGCATTTT
CASSQEPSVDQPQHF
>TRBV5-1|NA|TRBJ2-7|many
TGCGCCAGCAGCTTGGTTACCGGACCGATTGGGGAGCAGTACTTC
CASSLVTGPIGEQYF
>TRBV3-1|NA|TRBJ1-1|many
TGTGCCAGCAGCCCGGTGGGGATCACTGAAGCTTTCTTT
CASSPVGITEAFF
>TRBV11-1|TRBD1|TRBJ1-1|many
TGTGCCAGCAGCCCCTGGGACAGGGGGATGATCATGAACACTGAAGCTTTCTTT
CASSPWDRGMIMNTEAFF
>TRBV20-1|TRBD2|TRBJ2-3|many
TGCAGTGCTGCCCGGCGACTAGCGGGAGACGATACGCAGTATTTT
CSAARRLAGDDTQYF
>TRBV5-1|NA|TRBJ2-3|many
TGCGCCAGCAGCTTGGGGGCTAGCACAGATACGCAGTATTTT
CASSLGASTDTQYF
>TRBV6-1|NA|TRBJ1-2|many
TGTGCCAGCAGTGAATTGATAAGGGCCTACTATGGCTACACCTTC
CASSELIRAYYGYTF
>TRBV28|NA|TRBJ1-1|many
TGTGCCAGCAGTTTGTTGCGGGAGACTGAAGCTTTCTTT
CASSLLRETEAFF
>TRBV6-2/TRBV6-3|NA|TRBJ1-1|many
TGTGCCAGCAGTTACTCGGGGGCCCAAGGGTTCACTGAAGCTTTCTTT
CASSYSGAQGFTEAFF
>TRBV6-1|TRBD1|TRBJ1-1|many
TGTGCCAGCACTTCGGGACAGGGCCCCGCGGATGAAGCTTTCTTT
CASTSGQGPADEAFF
>TRBV6-5|NA|TRBJ1-1|NA
TGTGCCAGCGGGGGGAGTGAAGCTTTCTTT
CASGGSEAFF
>TRBV6-2/TRBV6-3|NA|TRBJ2-1|few
TGTGCCAGCGTGGGACACCCAAACAATGAGCAGTTCTTC
CASVGHPNNEQFF
>TRBV5-1|NA|TRBJ2-5|many
TGCGCCAGCAGCCCGCGGCAGGGAATACTCCAAGAGACCCAGTACTTC
CASSPRQGILQETQYF
>TRBV5-6|NA|TRBJ1-5|NA
TGTGCCAGCAGCTTGGCCGGGAACAATCAGCCCCAGCATTTT
CASSLAGNNQPQHF
>TRBV5-6|NA|TRBJ2-1|many
TGTGCCAGCAGCCTACGACGGTACAATGAGCAGTTCTTC
CASSLRRYNEQFF
>TRBV28|TRBD2|TRBJ2-1|few
TGTGCCAGCAGCCTCCCGGGACTAGCGGGCTCCAATGAGCAGTTCTTC
CASSLPGLAGSNEQFF
>TRBV20-1|NA|TRBJ2-1|many
TGCAGTGCCCGCGGCCCAAATTCCGTTGGTGAGCAGTTCTTC
CSARGPNSVGEQFF
>TRBV11-3|NA|TRBJ2-1|many
TGTGCCAGCAGCTGGCGGGGCCCCGCTCGGGGTTACAATGAGCAGTTCTTC
CASSWRGPARGYNEQFF
>TRBV7-9|NA|TRBJ2-7|few
TGTGCCAGCAGCTCGGACAACGAGCAGTACTTC
CASSSDNEQYF
>TRBV7-2|NA|TRBJ2-7|many
TGTGCCAGCAGCTTAGCCCATGGGACATCGTCCTACGAGCAGTACTTC
CASSLAHGTSSYEQYF
>TRBV5-5|NA|TRBJ2-3|many
TGTGCCAGCAGCTTGAGGGGTAGCACAGATACGCAGTATTTT
CASSLRGSTDTQYF
>TRBV6-5|NA|TRBJ2-6|many
TGTGCCAGCAGTCTTGTGGGCAGGGCCGCCTTCTCTGGGGCCAACGTCCTGACTTTC
CASSLVGRAAFSGANVLTF
>TRBV12-3/TRBV12-4|NA|TRBJ2-7|many
TGTGCCAGCAGCCGTCTCTACGAGCAGTACTTC
CASSRLYEQYF
>TRBV7-2|NA|TRBJ2-3|many
TGTGCCAGCAGGAAGGGCGGAAGCACAGATACGCAGTATTTT
CASRKGGSTDTQYF
>TRBV28|NA|TRBJ2-6|many
TGTGCCAGCAGCCAAACTGGGGCCAACGTCCTGACTTTC
CASSQTGANVLTF
>TRBV9|NA|TRBJ2-5|many
TGTGCCAGCAGCGTAGAATCTGGTTGGGGAGAGACCCAGTACTTC
CASSVESGWGETQYF
>TRBV30|NA|TRBJ2-2|many
TGTGCCTGGCAACAGACAGTCCGCACCGGGGAGCTGTTTTTT
CAWQQTVRTGELFF
>TRBV4-3|NA|TRBJ2-7|NA
TGCGCCAGCAGCCAAGATCTTTCTAGCTCCTACGAGCAGTACTTC
CASSQDLSSSYEQYF
>TRBV6-5|NA|TRBJ2-2|many
TGTGCCAGCACCCGAAAGAGCGGAGCGAACACCGGGGAGCTGTTTTTT
CASTRKSGANTGELFF
>TRBV18|TRBD2|TRBJ2-7|many
TGTGCCAGCTCACCAGAGGGACTAGCGGGTTACGAGCAGTACTTC
CASSPEGLAGYEQYF
>TRBV29-1|NA|TRBJ1-2|many
TGCAGCGTGAGGAGGGTCGGCTTATTGGACTATGGCTACACCTTC
CSVRRVGLLDYGYTF
>TRBV6-4|TRBD2|TRBJ2-1|NA
TGTGCCAGCAGTGACAGTCTAGCGGGATCGGGTGAGCAGTTCTTC
CASSDSLAGSGEQFF
>TRBV28|TRBD2|TRBJ2-5|many
TGTGCCAGCAGCCAAGACAGAAGCGGGGGCAGGACCCAGTACTTC
CASSQDRSGGRTQYF
>TRBV7-2|TRBD1|TRBJ1-5|many
TGTGCCAGCAGCTTGACAGGGGTAGATCAGCCCCAGCATTTT
CASSLTGVDQPQHF
>TRBV6-2/TRBV6-3|NA|TRBJ1-5|NA
TGTGCCAGCAGTTACCCAGGCCATCAGCCCCAGCATTTT
CASSYPGHQPQHF
>TRBV12-3/TRBV12-4|NA|TRBJ2-3|many
TGTGCCAGCAGGACTCGTGGAGATACGCAGTATTTT
CASRTRGDTQYF
>TRBV7-6|NA|TRBJ2-7|NA
TGTGCCAGCAGCTTACTGTCCTCGAGCTCCTACGAGCAGTACTTC
CASSLLSSSSYEQYF
>TRBV30|NA|TRBJ1-1|few
TGTGCCTGGGCAAGGCTGAACACTGAAGCTTTCTTT
CAWARLNTEAFF
>TRBV12-3/TRBV12-4|NA|TRBJ1-3|many
TGTGCCAGCAGTACAGGGAGGTCTGGAAACACCATATATTTT
CASSTGRSGNTIYF